This paragraph covers one TCR beta chain sequence. The antigen remains unidentified. This sample stems from a study of T-cell memory formation after mild COVID-19. Researchers used 5'RACE with constant-segment primers to make TCR alpha and TCR beta cDNA libraries that carry sample barcodes and UMIs. From the 5' RACE reads, TCRdb called clonotypes with MiXCR, one entry per CDR3 protein. The data contain hundreds of thousands of distinct CDR3 sequences, 25% to 30% of them seen just once; the ten biggest clones take up approximately 12%. Study results and caveats: There were some responding clones in pre-infection memory, which suggested that cross-reactive memory had joined. CD4+ contracting clones were found mainly in CM and EM, and CD8+ ones in EMRA.

Per germline, CDR1 SQVTM and CDR2 ANQGSEA. The ends were cut back, 0 bases at V and 6 bases at J, with 17 bases in the middle. The CDR3 is 15 residues long. This sequence joins TRBV29-1 and TRBJ1-2; TRBD1 is a possible D gene (6 bases). The sequencing sample was made of PBMCs or a T cell subset sorted from them (not recorded which). This sequence was found in an adult woman who had mild COVID-19 (a few samples of this study predate the infection). Cell type and time point are not known. The CDR3 protein is CSVEDLGRGRDGYTF. DNA of the CDR3: TGCAGCGTTGAAGATCTCGGCAGGGGAAGGGATGGCTACACCTTC.